Each of the 23 T cell receptor beta chains below was sequenced from the same sample in a study of CD8 T cells in ankylosing spondylitis. Study conclusions and caveats: Seemingly distinctive of ankylosing spondylitis blood was a TCR beta motif formed by eight highly homologous variants.

Their recognized antigens are unknown. TCRdb ran MiXCR on the 5' RACE reads and lists one entry per CDR3 protein. Here the sample spans about 460,000 distinct CDR3 sequences, roughly 5.2% being singletons. The sequencing sample was made of blood, either unsorted or a sorted T cell fraction (not recorded which). All receptors come from a male donor with ankylosing spondylitis.

This clonotype was observed at least ten times. The rearrangement uses TRBV28 and TRBJ1-2; no reliable D call. The CDR3 consists of 12 residues. Germline lookup yields CDR1 MDHEN and CDR2 SYDVKM. The V end lost 3 bases, the J end lost 8 bases, and 10 bases lay between the germline ends. The CDR3, as DNA: TGTGCCAGCAGTTTTGGGGAAGGAGGCTACACCTTC. Protein sequence: CASSFGEGGYTF.

This clonotype has a count of ten or more. The CDR3 nucleotides read TGTGCCAGCAGTTCCACCGGGACAGCCACAGATACGCAGTATTTT. Its translation: CASSSTGTATDTQYF. The chain couples TRBV6-5 to TRBJ2-3; TRBD1 matches at 7 bases. The CDR3 length is 15 residues. Germline V gene lookup returns CDR1 MNHEY and CDR2 SVGAGI. V lost 4 bases to trimming and J lost 2 bases; unmatched junction nucleotides: 6.

V gene TRBV2 combines with J gene TRBJ2-7; D ambiguous. V was shortened by 8 bases and J by 3 bases, with 11 bases between the two germline ends. The CDR3 is 12 amino acids. Germline CDR1 is SNHLY and CDR2 is FYNNEI. The CDR3 DNA reads TGTGCCAGCTCGGGTTGGGACTACGAGCAGTACTTC. Protein: CASSGWDYEQYF.

This clonotype was observed many times. V usage is TRBV20-1 and J usage is TRBJ2-7, with 13 positions matching TRBD2. Germline V gene lookup returns CDR1 DFQATT and CDR2 SNEGSKA (reference sequence). This CDR3 is 15 amino acids long. V shed 3 bases, J shed 3 bases, and the junction held 5 bases outside the gene matches. The CDR3 bases are TGCAGTGCTAGTGGACTAGCGGGAGTCGGCTACGAGCAGTACTTC. This gives the protein CSASGLAGVGYEQYF.

Many counts were recorded for this clonotype. CDR3 residues: CASSLDGDRGTDTQYF. CDR3 in DNA: TGTGCCAGCAGCTTAGACGGGGACAGGGGGACAGATACGCAGTATTTT. This rearrangement joins TRBV7-2 to TRBJ2-3; TRBD1 agrees at 11 bases. Trimming at V came to 1 base and at J to 3 bases, leaving 3 bases not matched to a gene. This CDR3 contains 16 residues. The V gene's germline CDR1 is SGHTA and CDR2 FQGNSA.

The rearrangement uses TRBV5-1 and TRBJ2-5; D perhaps matches TRBD2 (6 bases). Per the germline V gene, CDR1 is SGHRS and CDR2 is YFSETQ. CDR3 size: 14 residues. The ends were cut back, 2 bases at V and 3 bases at J, with 11 bases in the middle. The CDR3 DNA reads TGCGCCAGCAGCTTTCCGGGGGTGGAAGAGACCCAGTACTTC. It encodes CASSFPGVEETQYF.

In this sample, this clonotype turned up many times. The chain has TRBV5-1 and TRBJ2-7; 8 positions agree with TRBD2. With V trimmed by 7 bases and J by 4 bases, 7 bases remained unmatched. Germline-derived CDR1 and CDR2 are SGHRS and YFSETQ. This CDR3 has 13 amino acids. CDR3 amino acids: CASQVSSGYEQYF. CDR3 sequence (DNA): TGCGCCAGCCAGGTGTCTAGCGGGTACGAGCAGTACTTC.

This clonotype showed up many times. This chain joins TRBV7-8 and TRBJ1-5, with TRBD1 as a possible D gene (5 bases). Germline CDR1 and CDR2: SGHVS and FQNEAQ. The CDR3 spans 16 residues. V shed 5 bases and J shed 4 bases, with 18 bases lying between them. CDR3 nucleotides: TGTGCCAGCAGCAAAGATGGTCACAGGCTAAATCAGCCCCAGCATTTT. It encodes CASSKDGHRLNQPQHF.

The table lists this clonotype with many counts. V usage is TRBV15 and J usage is TRBJ2-1; D is undetermined. CDR3 size: 13 residues. Germline V gene lookup returns CDR1 LNHNV and CDR2 YYDKDF (reference sequence). V was trimmed by 2 bases and J by 6 bases, leaving 8 bases between them. The CDR3 bases are TGTGCCACCAGCAGAATCAACCCCAATGAGCAGTTCTTC. The encoded protein is CATSRINPNEQFF.

This clonotype was counted ten times or more. The chain employs TRBV29-1 and TRBJ2-5; D gene ambiguous. V was pared by 4 bases and J by 5 bases, with 11 bases between. The CDR3 contains 12 residues. Germline V lookup: CDR1 SQVTM, CDR2 ANQGSEA. CDR3 residues: CSVGGTLETQYF. In nucleotides, the CDR3 is TGCAGCGTTGGTGGCACCTTGGAGACCCAGTACTTC.

In this sample, this clonotype turned up many times. The gene calls are TRBV6-5 and TRBJ1-1; no definite D call. Trimming shortened V by 4 bases and J by 1 base, and 13 bases separated the two germline ends. This CDR3 is built from 15 residues. CDR1 is MNHEY and CDR2 is SVGAGI in the germline V gene. CDR3 coding DNA: TGTGCCAGCAGTTCCTCCGCGGCAGCGAACACTGAAGCTTTCTTT. Amino acids: CASSSSAAANTEAFF.

With respect to this clonotype: A read error is possible here, since a much larger clone lies one base away. This rearrangement joins TRBV7-9 to TRBJ2-5, with a tentative D call TRBD1 (6 bases). V was shortened by 5 bases and J by 3 bases, with 19 bases between the two germline ends. The CDR3 covers 16 residues. CDR1 SEHNR and CDR2 FQNEAQ come from the germline V gene (reference sequence). DNA for the CDR3: TGTGCCAGCAGCCGTAATCCACAGGGAAGGGAAGAGACCCAGTACTTC. Encoded protein: CASSRNPQGREETQYF.

This clonotype was detected many times. The chain couples TRBV20-1 to TRBJ1-4; 9 bases map to TRBD1. This CDR3 is built from 15 residues. Germline CDR1 DFQATT, CDR2 SNEGSKA (reference sequence). The V segment lost 3 bases and the J segment 8 bases; nucleotides outside the gene matches: 10. CDR3 amino acids: CSASAIGTGNEKLFF. DNA for the CDR3: TGCAGTGCTAGTGCAATTGGGACAGGGAACGAAAAACTGTTTTTT.

The chain couples TRBV7-9 to TRBJ2-1; 9 bases are a match to TRBD1. The length of the CDR3 is 12 residues. Per germline, CDR1 SEHNR and CDR2 FQNEAQ (reference sequence). The ends lost 5 bases at V and 14 bases at J; junction bases unmatched: 7. As DNA, the CDR3 is TGTGCCAGCAGCCCGCGCGGGACAGGGAAGTTCTTC. Protein product: CASSPRGTGKFF.

This clonotype showed up many times. The rearrangement links TRBV7-2 to TRBJ1-6; no clear D. This CDR3 contains 15 residues. The germline V gene has CDR1 SGHTA and CDR2 FQGNSA. V lost 5 bases and J lost 10, with 18 bases in between. The CDR3 reads CASSLGGFVLSPLHF. CDR3 nucleotides: TGTGCCAGCAGCCTAGGAGGTTTCGTATTGTCACCCCTCCACTTT.

The rearrangement links TRBV4-3 to TRBJ2-3; the D is unclear. The CDR3 consists of 15 residues. V was trimmed by 5 bases and J by 2 bases, leaving 14 bases between them. The germline CDR1 and CDR2 sequences are LGHNA and YSLEER. This CDR3 reads CASSWSGGPTDTQYF. The CDR3 DNA reads as TGCGCCAGCAGCTGGTCGGGCGGCCCCACAGATACGCAGTATTTT.

This clonotype has at least ten counts. J is TRBJ2-1 and V is TRBV10-3; 15 nucleotides line up with TRBD2. The CDR3 runs 16 residues. Unmatched junction bases numbered 4, after V lost 5 bases and J lost 5 bases. CDR1 is ENHRY, CDR2 SYGVKD, per germline. The CDR3 DNA reads TGTGCCATCAGTCCCGGGACTAGCGGGAGGAACAATGAGCAGTTCTTC. It specifies CAISPGTSGRNNEQFF.

This clonotype was seen repeatedly, ten times or more. V and J are TRBV5-1 and TRBJ2-3; TRBD2 aligns across 11 bases. The length of the CDR3 is 14 residues. Germline V gene lookup returns CDR1 SGHRS and CDR2 YFSETQ. With 6 bases clipped from V and 1 base from J, the junction kept 1 base outside the gene matches. CDR3 residues: CASMTSGGTDTQYF. The CDR3, as DNA: TGCGCCAGCATGACTAGCGGGGGCACAGATACGCAGTATTTT.

The chain carries TRBV20-1 and TRBJ2-3; 9 positions agree with TRBD1. V was clipped by 8 bases and J by 1 base; unmatched bases: 7. CDR3 length: 14 residues. Germline lookup yields CDR1 DFQATT and CDR2 SNEGSKA (reference sequence). The CDR3: CSWGRDRGTDTQYF. The CDR3 DNA reads as TGCAGTTGGGGCCGGGACAGGGGCACAGATACGCAGTATTTT.

This clonotype was observed at least ten times. This chain links TRBV29-1 with TRBJ1-6; D remains unclear. CDR1 and CDR2 from the germline V gene are SQVTM and ANQGSEA. Trimming took off 7 bases at V and 6 bases at J, with 13 bases between the two ends. The CDR3 spans 13 residues. The CDR3 coding sequence is TGCAGCGCTCGAAGAACGGTTAATTCACCCCTCCACTTT. Residues: CSARRTVNSPLHF.

This chain links TRBV18 with TRBJ2-7; D is undetermined. The CDR3 totals 14 residues. CDR1 is KGHSH and CDR2 is LQKENI in the germline V gene. With 1 base removed from V and 5 bases from J, the gap between germline ends came to 12 bases. As DNA, the CDR3 is TGTGCCAGCTCACCACATACCAACGGCGACGAGCAGTACTTC. This encodes CASSPHTNGDEQYF.

This clonotype was counted many times. The chain links TRBV5-1 to TRBJ2-2, with a tentative D call TRBD2 (6 bases). Germline CDR1 SGHRS, CDR2 YFSETQ. Trimming took 3 bases from V and 4 from J, leaving 10 bases between them. There are 14 residues in the CDR3. The CDR3 loop reads CASSWGRTTGELFF. DNA for the CDR3: TGCGCCAGCAGCTGGGGGAGGACCACCGGGGAGCTGTTTTTT.

This clonotype was observed many times. The CDR3 here is CASSQDSAWPEQFF. The CDR3 nucleotides read TGCGCCAGCAGCCAAGATAGTGCCTGGCCCGAGCAGTTCTTC. The chain employs TRBV4-3 and TRBJ2-1; no clear D. Germline-derived CDR1 and CDR2 are LGHNA and YSLEER. V lost 0 bases and J 10 bases, leaving 13 bases between the germline ends. The CDR3 consists of 14 residues.